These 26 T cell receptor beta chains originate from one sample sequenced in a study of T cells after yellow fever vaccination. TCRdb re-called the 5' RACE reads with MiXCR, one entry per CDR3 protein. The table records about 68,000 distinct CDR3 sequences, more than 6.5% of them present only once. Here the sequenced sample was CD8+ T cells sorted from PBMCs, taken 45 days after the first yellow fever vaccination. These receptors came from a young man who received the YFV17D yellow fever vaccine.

CDR3 in amino acids: CASSSGRGFNEKLFF. The CDR3 nucleotides read TGTGCCAGCAGCTCGGGCCGGGGGTTTAATGAAAAACTGTTTTTT. The chain recombines TRBV7-8 with TRBJ1-4, with D tentatively TRBD1 (5 bases). The germline V gene encodes CDR1 SGHVS and CDR2 FQNEAQ. Deletions cut 4 bases from V and 4 bases from J, with 13 bases between. The CDR3 contains 15 residues.

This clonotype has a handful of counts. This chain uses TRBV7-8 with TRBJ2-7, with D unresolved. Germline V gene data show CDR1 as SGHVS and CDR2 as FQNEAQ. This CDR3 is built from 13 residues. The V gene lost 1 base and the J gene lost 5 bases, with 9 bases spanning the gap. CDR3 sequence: CASSLVYQDEQYF. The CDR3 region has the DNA TGTGCCAGCAGCTTAGTTTACCAGGACGAGCAGTACTTC.

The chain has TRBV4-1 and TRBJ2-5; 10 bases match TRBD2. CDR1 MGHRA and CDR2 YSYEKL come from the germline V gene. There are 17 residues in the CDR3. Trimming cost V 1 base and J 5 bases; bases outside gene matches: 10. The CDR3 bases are TGCGCCAGCAGCCAAGTACCTTCGCTAGCGGGGGAGGAGACCCAGTACTTC. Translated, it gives CASSQVPSLAGEETQYF.

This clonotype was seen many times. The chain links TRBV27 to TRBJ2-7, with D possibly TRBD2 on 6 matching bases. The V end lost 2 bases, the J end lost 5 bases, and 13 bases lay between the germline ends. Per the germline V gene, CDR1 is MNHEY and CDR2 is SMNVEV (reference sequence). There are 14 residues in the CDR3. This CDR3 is CASSLTGGGNEQYF. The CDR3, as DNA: TGTGCCAGCAGTTTAACCGGGGGAGGCAACGAGCAGTACTTC.

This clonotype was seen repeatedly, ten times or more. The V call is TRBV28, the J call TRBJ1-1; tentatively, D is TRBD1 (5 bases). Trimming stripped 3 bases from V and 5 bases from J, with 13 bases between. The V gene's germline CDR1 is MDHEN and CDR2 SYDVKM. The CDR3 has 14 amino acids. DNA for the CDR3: TGTGCCAGCAGTTTTAGAGGGGCACGGACTGAAGCTTTCTTT. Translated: CASSFRGARTEAFF.

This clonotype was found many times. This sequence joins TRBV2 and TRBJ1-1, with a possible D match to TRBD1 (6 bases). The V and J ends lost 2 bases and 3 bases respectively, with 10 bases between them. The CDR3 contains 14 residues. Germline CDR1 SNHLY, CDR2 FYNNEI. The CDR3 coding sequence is TGTGCCAGCAGTGAAAGGGGGGTGGACACTGAAGCTTTCTTT. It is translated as CASSERGVDTEAFF.

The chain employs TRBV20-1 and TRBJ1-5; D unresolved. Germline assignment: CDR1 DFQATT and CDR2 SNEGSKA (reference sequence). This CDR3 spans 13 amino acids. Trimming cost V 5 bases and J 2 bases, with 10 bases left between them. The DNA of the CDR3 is TGCAGTGCTTATGGCTCGGGCAATCAGCCCCAGCATTTT. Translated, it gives CSAYGSGNQPQHF.

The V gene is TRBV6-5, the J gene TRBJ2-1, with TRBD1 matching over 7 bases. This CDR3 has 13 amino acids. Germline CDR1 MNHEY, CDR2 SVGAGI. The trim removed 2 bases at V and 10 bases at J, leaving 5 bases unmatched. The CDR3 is CASSYGGQREQFF. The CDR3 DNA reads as TGTGCCAGCAGTTACGGGGGACAGCGAGAGCAGTTCTTC.

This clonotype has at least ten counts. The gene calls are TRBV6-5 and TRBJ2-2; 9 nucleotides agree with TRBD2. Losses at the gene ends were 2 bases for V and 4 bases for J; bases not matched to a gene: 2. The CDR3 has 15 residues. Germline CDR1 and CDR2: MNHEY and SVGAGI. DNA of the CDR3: TGTGCCAGCAGTTACCTAGCGGGGCCCACCGGGGAGCTGTTTTTT. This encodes CASSYLAGPTGELFF.

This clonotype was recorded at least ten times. CDR3 protein: CASSYEGAGSPLHF. The CDR3 nucleotides read TGTGCCAGCAGTTATGAAGGGGCTGGGTCACCCCTCCACTTT. V usage is TRBV6-5 and J usage is TRBJ1-6, with TRBD1 as a possible D gene (5 bases). The V end was cut by 3 bases, the J end by 10 bases, with 13 bases between. Germline CDR1 MNHEY, CDR2 SVGAGI. The CDR3 totals 14 residues.

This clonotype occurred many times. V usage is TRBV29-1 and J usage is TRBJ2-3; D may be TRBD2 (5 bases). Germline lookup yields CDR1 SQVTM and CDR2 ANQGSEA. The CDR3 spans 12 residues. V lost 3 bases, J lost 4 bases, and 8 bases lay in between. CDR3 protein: CSVDEGADTQYF. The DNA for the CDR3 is TGCAGCGTTGACGAGGGCGCAGATACGCAGTATTTT.

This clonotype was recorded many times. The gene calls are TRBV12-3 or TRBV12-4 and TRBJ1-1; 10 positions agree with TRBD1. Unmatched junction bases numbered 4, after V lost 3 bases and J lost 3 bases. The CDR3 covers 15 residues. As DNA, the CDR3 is TGTGCCAGCAGTTTGACCGGGACAGGGGACACTGAAGCTTTCTTT. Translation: CASSLTGTGDTEAFF.

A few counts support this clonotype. CDR3 region: CSARDSDNEQFF. In DNA, the CDR3 is TGCAGTGCTCGGGACAGCGACAATGAGCAGTTCTTC. The chain uses TRBV20-1 and TRBJ2-1, with 7 positions matching TRBD1. The CDR3 loop spans 12 amino acids. Germline lookup yields CDR1 DFQATT and CDR2 SNEGSKA (reference sequence). V lost 5 bases and J lost 5; bases outside the gene matches: 3.

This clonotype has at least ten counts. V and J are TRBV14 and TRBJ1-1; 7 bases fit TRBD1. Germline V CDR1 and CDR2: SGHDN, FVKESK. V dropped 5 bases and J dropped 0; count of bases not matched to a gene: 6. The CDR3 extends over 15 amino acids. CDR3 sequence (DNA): TGTGCCAGCAGCTATAGGACAGGAGTGAACACTGAAGCTTTCTTT. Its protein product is CASSYRTGVNTEAFF.

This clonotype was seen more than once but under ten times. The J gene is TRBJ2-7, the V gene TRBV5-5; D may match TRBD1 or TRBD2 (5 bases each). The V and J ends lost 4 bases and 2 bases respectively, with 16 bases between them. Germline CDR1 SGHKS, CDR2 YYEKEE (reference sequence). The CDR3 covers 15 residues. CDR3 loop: CASSLYGAAAYEQYF. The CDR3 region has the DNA TGTGCCAGCAGCCTCTACGGGGCAGCAGCCTACGAGCAGTACTTC.

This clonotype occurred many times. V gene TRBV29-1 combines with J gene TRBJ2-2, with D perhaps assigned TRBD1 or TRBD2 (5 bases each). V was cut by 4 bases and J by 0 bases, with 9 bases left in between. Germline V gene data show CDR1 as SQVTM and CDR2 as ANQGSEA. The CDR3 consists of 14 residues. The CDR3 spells CSVAGTSNTGELFF. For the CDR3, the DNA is TGCAGCGTTGCCGGGACCTCGAACACCGGGGAGCTGTTTTTT.

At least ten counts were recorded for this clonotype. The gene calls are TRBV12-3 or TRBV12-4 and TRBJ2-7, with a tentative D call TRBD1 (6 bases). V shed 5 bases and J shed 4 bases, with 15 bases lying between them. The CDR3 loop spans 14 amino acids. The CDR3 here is CASSGGQWGYEQYF. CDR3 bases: TGTGCCAGCAGTGGGGGCCAGTGGGGATACGAGCAGTACTTC.

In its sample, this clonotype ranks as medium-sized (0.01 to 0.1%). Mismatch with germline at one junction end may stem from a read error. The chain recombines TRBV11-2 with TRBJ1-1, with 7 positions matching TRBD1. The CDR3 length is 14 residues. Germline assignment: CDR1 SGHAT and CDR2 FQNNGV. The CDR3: CASSLDRVYTEAFF. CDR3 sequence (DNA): TGTGCCAGCAGTTTAGACAGGGTCTACACTGAAGCTTTCTTT.

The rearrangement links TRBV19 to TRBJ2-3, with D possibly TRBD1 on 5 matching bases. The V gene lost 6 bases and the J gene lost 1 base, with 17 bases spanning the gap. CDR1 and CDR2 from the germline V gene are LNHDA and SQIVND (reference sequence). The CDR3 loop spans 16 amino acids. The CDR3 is CASRRGMWIRTDTQYF. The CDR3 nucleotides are TGTGCCAGTAGAAGGGGAATGTGGATTCGCACAGATACGCAGTATTTT.

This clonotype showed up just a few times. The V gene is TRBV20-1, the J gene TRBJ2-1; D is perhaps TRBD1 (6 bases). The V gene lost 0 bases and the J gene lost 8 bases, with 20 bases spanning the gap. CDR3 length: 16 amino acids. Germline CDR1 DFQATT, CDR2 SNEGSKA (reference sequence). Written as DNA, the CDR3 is TGCAGTGCTAGAGATCGCGCAGGGGCCCTCCTCGATGAGCAGTTCTTC. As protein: CSARDRAGALLDEQFF.

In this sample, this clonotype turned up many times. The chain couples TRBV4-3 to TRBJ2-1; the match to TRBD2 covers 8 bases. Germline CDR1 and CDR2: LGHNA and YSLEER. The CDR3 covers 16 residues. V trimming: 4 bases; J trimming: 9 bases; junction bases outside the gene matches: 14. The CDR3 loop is CASSLQVPGGHSEQFF. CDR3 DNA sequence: TGCGCCAGCAGCCTTCAGGTTCCGGGGGGGCATTCTGAGCAGTTCTTC.

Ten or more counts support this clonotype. CDR3 loop: CASSQDNIRYTF. DNA for the CDR3: TGCGCCAGCAGCCAAGATAACATACGCTACACCTTC. The chain uses TRBV4-1 and TRBJ1-2; D remains ambiguous. Trimming cost V 0 bases and J 9 bases, with 8 bases left between them. This CDR3 is built from 12 residues. Germline V gives CDR1 MGHRA, CDR2 YSYEKL.

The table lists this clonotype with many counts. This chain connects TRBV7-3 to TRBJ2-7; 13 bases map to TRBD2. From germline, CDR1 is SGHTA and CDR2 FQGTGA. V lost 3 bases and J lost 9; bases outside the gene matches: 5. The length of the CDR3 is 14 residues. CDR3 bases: TGTGCCAGCAGCTTTTCGGGACTAGCGGGGCCGCAGTACTTC. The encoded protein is CASSFSGLAGPQYF.

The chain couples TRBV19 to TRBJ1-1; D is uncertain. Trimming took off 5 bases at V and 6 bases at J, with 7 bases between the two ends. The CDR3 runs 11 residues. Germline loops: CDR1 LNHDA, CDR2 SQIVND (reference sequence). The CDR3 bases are TGTGCCAGTAGTTTCCGGGCTGAAGCTTTCTTT. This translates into CASSFRAEAFF.

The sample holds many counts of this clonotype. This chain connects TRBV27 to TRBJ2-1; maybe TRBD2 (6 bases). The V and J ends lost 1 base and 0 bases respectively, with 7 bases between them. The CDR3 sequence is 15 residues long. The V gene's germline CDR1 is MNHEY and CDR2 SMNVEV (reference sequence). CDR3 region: CASSLYGGSYNEQFF. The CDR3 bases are TGTGCCAGCAGTTTATACGGGGGCTCCTACAATGAGCAGTTCTTC.

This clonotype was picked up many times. As DNA, the CDR3 is TGTGCCAGCAACAGCGGGGGATTGGTTGAGCAGTTCTTC. The encoded protein is CASNSGGLVEQFF. V usage is TRBV5-4 and J usage is TRBJ2-1; 8 bases are a match to TRBD2. CDR3 size: 13 residues. From germline, CDR1 is SGHNT and CDR2 YYREEE (reference sequence). V lost 6 bases, J lost 9 bases, and 8 bases stayed unmatched.